Each of the 15 T cell receptor beta chains below was sequenced from the same sample in a study of cytomegalovirus exposure and HLA in healthy donors. It was with 60 Vbeta and 13 Jbeta primers that the PCR ran. TCRdb's table, derived via immunoSEQ multiplex PCR, lists solely in-frame clones and lacks some. The sample carries 200,000 to 250,000 clones, more than 60% recorded once. The sequenced material came from PBMCs. These receptors were collected from a man between 50 and 59 years old in good health and CMV-seronegative.

The count of this clone is one. The chain couples TRBV6-5 to TRBJ1-5, with TRBD1 matching over 8 bases. This CDR3 contains 14 residues. The junction had 7 bases not matched to a gene; V was cut back by 5 bases and J by 7 bases. Germline lookup yields CDR1 MNHEY and CDR2 SVGAGI. The CDR3 DNA sequence: TGTGCCAGCAGTCCGACAGGGGTCTGGCAGCCCCAGCATTTT. As protein: CASSPTGVWQPQHF.

This clone turned up a few times. The V and J genes are TRBV5-3 and TRBJ2-7, with 8 bases lining up with TRBD2. TRBV5-3 is recorded as an ORF, its role being uncertain. The CDR3 extends over 16 amino acids. J gave up 3 bases and V 6 bases, and 14 bases lay outside the gene matches. The CDR3 DNA reads TGTGCCAGAACCAATTCACGCACTAGCGGATTCTACGAGCAGTACTTC. Its protein product is CARTNSRTSGFYEQYF.

The J gene is TRBJ2-2, the V gene TRBV5-5, with TRBD1 matching 10 bases. The CDR3 has 14 residues. V lost 5 bases to trimming and J lost 7 bases; unmatched junction nucleotides: 5. Germline CDR1 reads SGHKS; CDR2 reads YYEKEE (reference sequence). The CDR3 protein is CASRDRGGIGELFF. The CDR3 nucleotides are TGTGCCAGCAGGGACAGGGGGGGGATCGGGGAGCTGTTTTTT.

The V and J genes are TRBV7-8 and TRBJ2-1; 7 positions match TRBD2. Germline V gives CDR1 SGHVS, CDR2 FQNEAQ. CDR3 size: 16 residues. Losses at the gene ends were 3 bases for V and 4 bases for J; bases not matched to a gene: 9. In DNA form, the CDR3 reads TGTGCCAGCAGCTTGGTGGGCGGGAGAGTTTACAATGAGCAGTTCTTC. This encodes CASSLVGGRVYNEQFF.

In the case of this clone: One end of the junction varies from germline; a read error may be responsible. The rearrangement uses TRBV7-7 and TRBJ2-2; TRBD1 matches at 10 bases. The CDR3 runs to 17 residues. Germline V gene sequence: CDR1 SSHAT, CDR2 FNYEAQ (reference sequence). DNA of the CDR3: TGTGCTAGCAGGTCCGGGACAGGGGCTGCGAGAACCGGGGAGCTGTTTTTT. It yields the protein CASRSGTGAARTGELFF.

This clone was recorded only once. The chain carries TRBV28 and TRBJ2-2; weak D call: TRBD1 (7 bases). CDR3 length: 17 amino acids. The V gene's germline CDR1 is MDHEN and CDR2 SYDVKM. V gave up 0 bases and J gave up 2 bases, with 13 bases separating them. The CDR3 coding sequence is TGTGCCAGCAGTTTATGGGCGGGACAGCTAAACACCGGGGAGCTGTTTTTT. Its translation: CASSLWAGQLNTGELFF.

V and J are TRBV27 and TRBJ2-3; 9 bases line up with TRBD2. Germline V CDR1 and CDR2: MNHEY, SMNVEV (reference sequence). The CDR3 contains 13 residues. V shed 7 bases, J shed 13 bases, and the junction held 12 bases outside the gene matches. The CDR3 reads CASTPAPGLAKYF. The CDR3, as DNA: TGTGCCAGCACCCCGGCGCCGGGACTAGCAAAGTATTTT.

Comment on this clone: The junction departs from germline at one end; a sequencing error may be responsible. The chain has TRBV30 and TRBJ2-2, with 11 bases that match TRBD2. Germline CDR1 reads GTSNPN; CDR2 reads SVGIG (reference sequence). The CDR3 consists of 17 residues. The CDR3 loop reads CAWSVSSGRAGHRGAVF. For the CDR3, the DNA is TGTGCCTGGAGTGTAAGTAGCGGGAGGGCCGGGCACCGGGGAGCTGTTTTT.

The chain links TRBV7-9 to TRBJ1-2, with D tentatively TRBD1 (6 bases). Germline CDR1 is SEHNR and CDR2 is FQNEAQ (reference sequence). V dropped 6 bases and J dropped 7 bases, with 21 bases sitting between them. CDR3 length: 15 amino acids. Here the CDR3 reads CASSHPTGREGGYTF. The DNA of the CDR3 is TGTGCCAGCAGTCATCCGACAGGTCGTGAGGGTGGCTACACCTTC.

J is TRBJ1-5 and V is TRBV19, with a possible D match to TRBD1 (5 bases). CDR3 size: 14 residues. From germline, CDR1 is LNHDA and CDR2 SQIVND (reference sequence). The ends were cut back, 5 bases at V and 2 bases at J, with 10 bases in the middle. The CDR3 is CASSQGYGNQPQHF. As DNA, the CDR3 is TGTGCCAGTAGTCAGGGCTACGGCAATCAGCCCCAGCATTTT.

The CDR3 nucleotides are TGTGCCAGCAGTAACCAGGACTATCTAGAGACCCAGTACTTC. Amino acids: CASSNQDYLETQYF. This chain joins TRBV6-5 and TRBJ2-5, with D possibly being TRBD2 (6 bases). The CDR3 sequence is 14 residues long. Germline CDR1 is MNHEY and CDR2 is SVGAGI. V lost 5 bases and J 4 bases, leaving 14 bases between the germline ends.

V and J are TRBV28 and TRBJ2-1; a possible D gene is TRBD2 (7 bases). The V gene lost 3 bases and the J gene lost 0 bases, with 12 bases spanning the gap. Germline V gene sequence: CDR1 MDHEN, CDR2 SYDVKM. This CDR3 is 16 amino acids long. In nucleotides, the CDR3 is TGTGCCAGCAGTTTGGGGGGCGGGAGCTCCTACAATGAGCAGTTCTTC. It yields the protein CASSLGGGSSYNEQFF.

This chain uses TRBV27 with TRBJ2-2; 7 nucleotides align to TRBD2. The J segment lost 6 bases and the V segment lost 5 bases, leaving 9 bases of the junction unmatched. Germline lookup yields CDR1 MNHEY and CDR2 SMNVEV (reference sequence). The CDR3 loop spans 15 amino acids. In nucleotides, the CDR3 is TGTGCCAGCAGTCACGGGACTACGGCGGCCGGGGAGCTGTTTTTT. This codes for CASSHGTTAAGELFF.

This clone was counted only a few times. The chain joins TRBV6-4 to TRBJ2-1, with TRBD2 matching 8 bases. V dropped 0 bases and J dropped 1; count of bases not matched to a gene: 2. The CDR3 covers 16 residues. CDR1 is MRHNA, CDR2 SNTAGT, per germline. CDR3 residues: CASSDSGGGSYNEQFF. In DNA, the CDR3 is TGTGCCAGCAGTGACTCGGGCGGGGGGTCCTACAATGAGCAGTTCTTC.

The chain combines TRBV27 with TRBJ2-5, with 8 bases that match TRBD2. Per the germline V gene, CDR1 is MNHEY and CDR2 is SMNVEV (reference sequence). The CDR3 is 14 residues long. Germline trimming cut 2 bases from V and 5 bases from J; bases unmatched to any gene: 4. The CDR3 nucleotides read TGTGCCAGCAGTTTAGGAGCGGGAGTGGAGACCCAGTACTTC. Its protein product is CASSLGAGVETQYF.